The present entry profiles one TCR beta chain with its context. Its antigen is as yet unknown. The CDR3 runs to 14 residues. The V and J ends lost 0 bases and 3 bases respectively, with 6 bases between them. CDR1 is SGHDT, CDR2 YYEEEE, per germline. RNA transcripts served as template for amplifying TCR beta CDR3 sequences. Investigators did first-round RT-PCR with HTBI primers, then second-round multiplex PCR. TCRdb redid the calling of the multiplex PCR reads with MiXCR, one entry per CDR3 protein. The repertoire holds some 47,000 distinct CDR3 sequences, with less than 65% as singletons. This entry is derived from a study of Graves' ophthalmopathy and Graves' hyperthyroidism. Study outcomes and limitations: The model's prediction of ophthalmopathy progression had 70.59% sensitivity and around 72% specificity.

Uncontrolled infections, pregnancy, lactation or other autoimmune diseases led to patient exclusion. This clonotype was obtained from an adult man with Graves' ophthalmopathy. The specimen was peripheral blood. The chain links TRBV5-6 to TRBJ2-2; D is unclear. The CDR3 coding sequence is TGTGCCAGCAGCTTGGCCTGGGACACCGGGGAGCTGTTTTTT. Translated, it gives CASSLAWDTGELFF.